The 14 T cell receptor beta chains in this list originate from one sample, sequenced in a study of cytomegalovirus exposure and HLA in healthy donors. Primers for the PCR totalled 60 Vbeta and 13 Jbeta. Some clones are missing from TCRdb's copy, which holds only in-frame ones; the method was immunoSEQ multiplex PCR. Here the sample spans fewer than 200,000 clones, approximately 77% being singletons. The sequenced material came from PBMCs. The receptor source for this set is a male donor in good health and CMV-seropositive.

This sequence joins TRBV4-1 and TRBJ2-5; D may be TRBD1 (5 bases). V lost 2 bases, J lost 2 bases, and 9 bases lay in between. This CDR3 has 14 amino acids. From germline, CDR1 is MGHRA and CDR2 YSYEKL. CDR3 region: CASSQRQQQETQYF. In DNA form, the CDR3 reads TGCGCCAGCAGCCAAAGACAGCAACAAGAGACCCAGTACTTC.

Of note for this clone: This same CDR3 is encoded by further DNA sequences in the sample. The chain employs TRBV5-1 and TRBJ1-1; D remains unclear. V was pared by 0 bases and J by 1 base, with 10 bases between. The CDR3 consists of 15 residues. Germline CDR1 reads SGHRS; CDR2 reads YFSETQ. The CDR3 DNA is TGCGCCAGCAGCTTGGTGCCGGGAGCGAACACTGAAGCTTTCTTT. Encoded protein: CASSLVPGANTEAFF.

This chain links TRBV27 with TRBJ1-2; 7 bases map to TRBD1. This CDR3 spans 15 amino acids. The J segment lost 5 bases and the V segment lost 6 bases, leaving 12 bases of the junction unmatched. Germline CDR1 is MNHEY and CDR2 is SMNVEV (reference sequence). The CDR3 is CASRNPRQGGYGYTF. CDR3 DNA: TGTGCCAGCAGGAACCCTAGACAGGGCGGGTATGGCTACACCTTC.

This clone was recorded a few times. Since the CDR3 does not end with the conserved phenylalanine or tryptophan, this likely comes from a read error. The limits of the CDR3 on the DNA are not certain, so only TCRdb's listed CDR3 is given. This sequence joins TRBV6-6 and TRBJ2-7; TRBD1, as called in the table, went unchecked against the DNA. Germline CDR1 MNHNY, CDR2 SVGAGI (reference sequence). The CDR3 is made up of 12 amino acids, end residues included. CDR3 amino acids: CASSSREGAFPL.

The chain uses TRBV28 and TRBJ2-6; perhaps TRBD1 as D (6 bases). Per the germline V gene, CDR1 is MDHEN and CDR2 is SYDVKM. The length of the CDR3 is 17 residues. The V end was cut by 5 bases, the J end by 0 bases, with 14 bases between. As DNA, the CDR3 is TGTGCCAGCAGTGAAGGGGGTGGGGGCTCTGGGGCCAACGTCCTGACTTTC. It translates to CASSEGGGGSGANVLTF.

The chain has TRBV6-1 and TRBJ2-7; D is perhaps TRBD2 (5 bases). The V end lost 4 bases, the J end lost 3 bases, and 10 bases lay between the germline ends. Germline V CDR1 and CDR2: MNHNS, SASEGT. This CDR3 is built from 13 residues. The CDR3 DNA reads TGTGCCAGCAGTGTGAGGGTTAACTACGAGCAGTACTTC. Protein sequence: CASSVRVNYEQYF.

The rearrangement uses TRBV7-6 and TRBJ2-7; 10 nucleotides line up with TRBD1. There are 14 residues in the CDR3. With V trimmed by 4 bases and J by 5 bases, 5 bases remained unmatched. Germline CDR1 reads SGHVS; CDR2 reads FNYEAQ. Here the CDR3 reads CASSSPGQGDEQYF. Here the CDR3 DNA reads TGTGCCAGCAGCTCTCCCGGACAGGGGGACGAGCAGTACTTC.

Comment on this clone: Compared with germline, one end of the junction differs, possibly owing to a read error. The rearrangement links TRBV7-7 to TRBJ2-2; 10 nucleotides align to TRBD2. Germline V lookup: CDR1 SSHAT, CDR2 FNYEAQ (reference sequence). This CDR3 spans 14 amino acids. Here the CDR3 reads CASSLAGGTGELFF. The CDR3 DNA sequence: TGTGCTAGCAGCTTAGCGGGGGGCACCGGGGAGCTGTTTTTT.

This clone came up a few times. The chain is built from TRBV19 and TRBJ1-1; D unresolved. The CDR3 is 12 residues long. V gave up 8 bases and J gave up 3 bases, with 10 bases separating them. Germline V gene data show CDR1 as LNHDA and CDR2 as SQIVND (reference sequence). The chain's CDR3 is CASSPEDTEAFF. The CDR3, as DNA: TGTGCCAGTTCACCGGAGGACACTGAAGCTTTCTTT.

V usage is TRBV6-6 and J usage is TRBJ2-1, with 9 positions matching TRBD2. The germline gives CDR1 MNHNY, CDR2 SVGAGI (reference sequence). V shed 6 bases, J shed 3 bases, and the junction held 6 bases outside the gene matches. This CDR3 region has 15 residues. The CDR3 region is CASRPQRGDYNEQFF. The CDR3 region has the DNA TGTGCCAGCAGGCCGCAGCGGGGGGACTACAATGAGCAGTTCTTC.

This CDR3 reads CASSSRDRGLYEQYF. In DNA form, the CDR3 reads TGCGCCAGCAGCTCACGGGACAGGGGACTCTACGAGCAGTACTTC. V and J are TRBV5-1 and TRBJ2-7, with TRBD1 matching over 10 bases. Trimming at V came to 3 bases and at J to 3 bases, leaving 6 bases not matched to a gene. Germline-derived CDR1 and CDR2 are SGHRS and YFSETQ. This CDR3 spans 15 amino acids.

V is TRBV6-1 and J is TRBJ1-3; possibly TRBD1 for D (6 bases). The CDR3 sequence is 14 residues long. V was cut by 7 bases and J by 0 bases, with 10 bases left in between. The germline CDR1 and CDR2 sequences are MNHNS and SASEGT. DNA of the CDR3: TGTGCCAGCAAAAGGGACATCTCTGGAAACACCATATATTTT. Translating it yields CASKRDISGNTIYF.

The chain has TRBV30 and TRBJ2-2, with D unclear. This CDR3 is 10 amino acids long. The V gene's germline CDR1 is GTSNPN and CDR2 SVGIG (reference sequence). V was clipped by 8 bases and J by 5 bases, with 6 bases between them. This CDR3 is CALGTGELFF. The CDR3 DNA follows: TGTGCCCTCGGTACCGGGGAGCTGTTTTTT.

Details on this clone: Compared with germline, one end of the junction differs, possibly owing to a read error. The chain employs TRBV4-3 and TRBJ1-1; D uncertain. This CDR3 is built from 15 residues. The germline V gene has CDR1 LGHNA and CDR2 YSLEER. The CDR3 loop is CASSQGRQLNTEAVF. The CDR3 nucleotides read TGCGCCAGCAGCCAAGGCCGACAACTGAACACTGAAGCTGTCTTT.